This entry is about one T cell receptor beta chain. The antigen remains unidentified. Naive CD8 cells lacked CD45RO and underwent positive selection for CCR7, leaving out terminally differentiated effector memory CD45RA+ cells. Nashville, Tennessee was home to all donors, who were Caucasian adults. This table comes from immunoSEQ multiplex PCR, and its TCRdb copy is limited to in-frame clones, with some not included. The sample includes roughly 2,000,000 clones, 85% to 95% of them seen just once. This sample stems from a study of shared clonotypes between healthy human individuals. Whole-study results and caveats: Rarefaction showed sorted-subset sequencing was incomplete despite large depth. It was observed that 5% to 6.5% of naive CD4 clonotypes were shared across several donors. Clonotype sharing across donors was expected to vary with sequencing depth.

This CDR3 spans 13 amino acids. The V end lost 5 bases, the J end lost 4 bases, and 12 bases lay between the germline ends. Germline values: CDR1 WSHSY, CDR2 SAAADI. Sequencing was carried out using naive CD8+ T cells sorted from blood. The rearrangement joins TRBV10-2 to TRBJ2-7, with D maybe TRBD1 (5 bases). This TCR was recovered from a man between 18 and 35 years old in good health. CDR3 sequence (DNA): TGCGCCAGCAGTCCAGGGTCATGGTACGAGCAGTACTTC. Translated: CASSPGSWYEQYF.